The 24 T cell receptor beta chains below all came from one sample that was sequenced in a study of blood T cell repertoires in COVID-19. Assay used: immunoSEQ multiplex PCR; TCRdb lists only in-frame clones, some missing. This sample has tens of thousands of clones; under 80% occur once, and the top ten carry more than 15%. The source material was peripheral blood. These receptors originate from a human donor in a cohort sampled during active COVID-19.

The chain combines TRBV9 with TRBJ2-3, with 7 nucleotides matching TRBD1. CDR1 is SGDLS, CDR2 YYNGEE, per germline. The CDR3 contains 16 residues. With 4 bases clipped from V and 5 bases from J, the junction kept 13 bases outside the gene matches. The CDR3 is CASSLGTVAGGDTQYF. CDR3 DNA: TGTGCCAGCAGCCTCGGAACTGTAGCAGGGGGAGATACGCAGTATTTT.

This clone was counted a single time. The V call is TRBV7-3, the J call TRBJ1-1, with 8 nucleotides matching TRBD1. CDR3 length: 18 amino acids. After removal of 1 base from V and 4 bases from J, the junction contained 14 bases not matched to a gene. Germline lookup yields CDR1 SGHTA and CDR2 FQGTGA. In DNA, the CDR3 is TGTGCCAGCAGCTTAATGGGGATTGGGCAGGGGGCGGGCACTGAAGCTTTCTTT. This sequence encodes CASSLMGIGQGAGTEAFF.

The chain has TRBV28 and TRBJ2-3; tentatively, D is TRBD2 (6 bases). The CDR3 is 15 residues long. Trimming took 4 bases from V and 2 from J, leaving 13 bases between them. The V gene's germline CDR1 is MDHEN and CDR2 SYDVKM. The CDR3 region is CASSYGGANTDTQYF. In nucleotides, the CDR3 is TGTGCCAGCAGTTACGGCGGGGCGAACACAGATACGCAGTATTTT.

The rearrangement joins TRBV10-3 to TRBJ1-1, with D perhaps matching TRBD1 (6 bases). The CDR3 consists of 13 residues. The germline V gene has CDR1 ENHRY and CDR2 SYGVKD. Trimming cost V 7 bases and J 4 bases, with 13 bases left between them. The CDR3 is CAIKGGQSTEAFF. For the CDR3, the DNA is TGTGCCATCAAGGGGGGGCAGAGCACTGAAGCTTTCTTT.

The rearrangement uses TRBV19 and TRBJ1-3; D might be TRBD1 (5 bases). V shed 9 bases and J shed 0 bases, with 15 bases lying between them. Germline CDR1 is LNHDA and CDR2 is SQIVND (reference sequence). The CDR3 runs to 15 residues. As DNA, the CDR3 is TGTGCCAGCGCCCTATCAGGGAACTCTGGAAACACCATATATTTT. It specifies CASALSGNSGNTIYF.

The chain carries TRBV2 and TRBJ2-2; D remains unclear. Trimming left V 6 bases short and J 4 bases short, with 9 bases between. Germline CDR1 and CDR2: SNHLY and FYNNEI. This CDR3 region has 13 residues. DNA of the CDR3: TGTGCCAGCAGCCTTATCTCCACCGGGGAGCTGTTTTTT. Protein: CASSLISTGELFF.

The chain uses TRBV24-1 and TRBJ1-4; TRBD1 matches at 10 bases. Losses at the gene ends were 4 bases for V and 8 bases for J; bases not matched to a gene: 6. Germline V gene lookup returns CDR1 KGHDR and CDR2 SFDVKD. The CDR3 covers 15 residues. CDR3 sequence reads: CATSDSGQGGEKLFF. CDR3 nucleotides: TGTGCCACCAGTGACTCCGGACAGGGGGGAGAAAAACTGTTTTTT.

V gene TRBV27 combines with J gene TRBJ1-2, with D hard to call. The CDR3 consists of 11 residues. From germline, CDR1 is MNHEY and CDR2 SMNVEV (reference sequence). V lost 7 bases and J 5 bases, leaving 8 bases between the germline ends. The CDR3 DNA reads TGTGCCAGCATCGGGAATTATGGCTACACCTTC. Its translation is CASIGNYGYTF.

The chain couples TRBV28 to TRBJ2-3; 9 nucleotides agree with TRBD2. The CDR3 is 16 amino acids. V shed 8 bases, J shed 5 bases, and the junction held 14 bases outside the gene matches. CDR1 is MDHEN, CDR2 SYDVKM, per germline. CDR3 sequence reads: CASPRGGGGAVDTQYF. In DNA, the CDR3 is TGTGCCAGCCCGCGGGGTGGCGGGGGGGCTGTAGATACGCAGTATTTT.

This clone was recorded only once. The rearrangement links TRBV7-9 to TRBJ2-2; weak D call: TRBD1 (7 bases). There are 13 residues in the CDR3. V was shortened by 7 bases and J by 7 bases, with 13 bases between the two germline ends. The germline gives CDR1 SEHNR, CDR2 FQNEAQ (reference sequence). This CDR3 is CASTSGGIGELFF. CDR3 nucleotides: TGTGCCAGCACCTCAGGGGGGATCGGGGAGCTGTTTTTT.

This clone was observed once. The chain joins TRBV9 to TRBJ1-6; D not resolved. Germline V gene lookup returns CDR1 SGDLS and CDR2 YYNGEE. V shed 6 bases and J shed 8 bases, with 15 bases lying between them. CDR3 size: 14 residues. This CDR3 reads CASNAAGRDSPLHF. Written as DNA, the CDR3 is TGTGCCAGCAATGCCGCTGGGAGGGATTCACCCCTCCACTTT.

Only one count was recorded for this clone. The chain recombines TRBV19 with TRBJ2-3, with a weak D call TRBD2 (6 bases). CDR1 and CDR2 from the germline V gene are LNHDA and SQIVND (reference sequence). The V and J ends lost 5 bases and 2 bases respectively, with 14 bases between them. This CDR3 has 15 amino acids. The chain's CDR3 is CASSLGGRDTDTQYF. In DNA, the CDR3 is TGTGCCAGTAGTCTTGGGGGGAGAGACACAGATACGCAGTATTTT.

This chain uses TRBV30 with TRBJ1-2; a weak D match, TRBD1 (6 bases). The germline V gene encodes CDR1 GTSNPN and CDR2 SVGIG (reference sequence). V shed 2 bases and J shed 8 bases, with 12 bases lying between them. This CDR3 region has 12 residues. The CDR3 reads CAWSNQGMGYTF. The CDR3, as DNA: TGTGCCTGGAGTAATCAGGGGATGGGCTACACCTTC.

This clone was observed once. The rearrangement uses TRBV24-1 and TRBJ2-1; 9 nucleotides line up with TRBD1. Germline CDR1 and CDR2: KGHDR and SFDVKD. The CDR3 totals 15 residues. V lost 7 bases to trimming and J lost 4 bases; unmatched junction nucleotides: 7. CDR3 in amino acids: CATSIIQGAYNEQFF. DNA of the CDR3: TGTGCCACCAGCATAATACAGGGGGCTTACAATGAGCAGTTCTTC.

The J gene is TRBJ2-2, the V gene TRBV9, with 10 bases that match TRBD2. The germline V gene encodes CDR1 SGDLS and CDR2 YYNGEE. With V trimmed by 4 bases and J by 3 bases, 9 bases remained unmatched. The length of the CDR3 is 17 residues. In nucleotides, the CDR3 is TGTGCCAGCAGCCGTAAAGCGGGAGGGATTGACACCGGGGAGCTGTTTTTT. This translates into CASSRKAGGIDTGELFF.

This clone was seen a handful of times. This chain links TRBV6-2 or TRBV6-3 with TRBJ2-1; unclear D gene. V gave up 0 bases and J gave up 9 bases, with 6 bases separating them. The germline CDR1 and CDR2 sequences are MNHEY and SVGEGT. The CDR3 is 12 residues long. This CDR3 reads CASSYSGPEQFF. The CDR3 DNA reads as TGTGCCAGCAGTTACTCGGGCCCTGAGCAGTTCTTC.

The chain employs TRBV24-1 and TRBJ2-3, with 10 bases identical to TRBD2. The junction had 9 bases not matched to a gene; V was cut back by 10 bases and J by 0 bases. The CDR3 consists of 16 residues. The germline V gene has CDR1 KGHDR and CDR2 SFDVKD. The DNA for the CDR3 is TGTGCCACTGAAACTAGCGGGGACCCTAGCACAGATACGCAGTATTTT. Translated, it gives CATETSGDPSTDTQYF.

V gene TRBV7-2 combines with J gene TRBJ1-6, with D tentatively TRBD1 (5 bases). V was trimmed by 5 bases and J by 8 bases, leaving 13 bases between them. Germline V gives CDR1 SGHTA, CDR2 FQGNSA. The CDR3 extends over 14 amino acids. The CDR3 region has the DNA TGTGCCAGCAGCCCGACGGGACTGTATTCACCCCTCCACTTT. It is translated as CASSPTGLYSPLHF.

CDR3 coding DNA: TGTGCCACCAGCAGAGATCTGGGGACTAGAGAGGAAGATACGCAGTATTTT. It is translated as CATSRDLGTREEDTQYF. The chain joins TRBV15 to TRBJ2-3; 8 bases fit TRBD2. The CDR3 totals 17 residues. V lost 0 bases and J lost 5; bases outside the gene matches: 10. CDR1 is LNHNV, CDR2 YYDKDF, per germline (reference sequence).

The genes are TRBV6-2 or TRBV6-3 and TRBJ2-7, with 12 bases aligning to TRBD2. CDR1 is MNHEY and CDR2 is SVGEGT in the germline V gene. The CDR3 runs to 19 residues. After removal of 2 bases from V and 6 bases from J, the junction contained 17 bases not matched to a gene. In DNA form, the CDR3 reads TGTGCCAGCAGTTACGATCCGACTAAAAGACTAGCGGGAGTTCCCGAGCAGTACGTC. As protein: CASSYDPTKRLAGVPEQYV.

The V call is TRBV28, the J call TRBJ1-2; possibly TRBD1 for D (6 bases). Trimming took off 6 bases at V and 6 bases at J, with 17 bases between the two ends. The CDR3 consists of 14 residues. Germline CDR1 MDHEN, CDR2 SYDVKM. Here the CDR3 DNA reads TGTGCCAGCAGAACAATTACAGGGTACGATGGCTACACCTTC. Translation gives CASRTITGYDGYTF.

The rearrangement uses TRBV9 and TRBJ1-1; D might be TRBD1 (5 bases). The V end was cut by 0 bases, the J end by 4 bases, with 10 bases between. Germline CDR1 and CDR2: SGDLS and YYNGEE. This CDR3 is 14 amino acids long. The CDR3 loop is CASSVVGEGTEAFF. CDR3 coding DNA: TGTGCCAGCAGCGTAGTGGGGGAGGGCACTGAAGCTTTCTTT.

The V and J genes are TRBV2 and TRBJ2-3; TRBD1 might be the D (6 bases). Trimming took off 6 bases at V and 3 bases at J, with 25 bases between the two ends. The CDR3 runs to 18 residues. Germline CDR1 is SNHLY and CDR2 is FYNNEI. CDR3 coding DNA: TGTGCCAGCAGGTCCCTTATCTCGGGGCAGGGGAATACAGATACGCAGTATTTT. Translating it yields CASRSLISGQGNTDTQYF. The full variable domain, in which reference TRBV2 and TRBJ2-3 provide the parts outside the CDR3, is EPEVTQTPSHQVTQMGQEVILRCVPISNHLYFYWYRQILGQKVEFLVSFYNNEISEKSEIFDDQFSVERPDGSNFTLKIRSTKLEDSAMYFCASRSLISGQGNTDTQYFGPGTRLTVL.

This sequence joins TRBV11-2 and TRBJ1-1; D is possibly TRBD1 (5 bases). V was pared by 1 base and J by 11 bases, with 11 bases between. The germline V gene encodes CDR1 SGHAT and CDR2 FQNNGV. The CDR3 spans 12 residues. In DNA, the CDR3 is TGTGCCAGCAGCTTAGTCAGGGAAGTGGCTTTCTTT. Translated: CASSLVREVAFF.